Below are 32 T cell receptor beta chains sequenced from a single sample in a study of T cell changes during pregnancy in multiple sclerosis. Measured with immunoSEQ multiplex PCR; TCRdb has only the in-frame clones, and not every one. Of 99,000 or so clones in the sample, around 93% were seen once. The sequences come from peripheral blood, collected after pregnancy. The receptors originated from a female donor with multiple sclerosis, enrolled in a pregnancy study.

This clone was observed once. This chain links TRBV19 with TRBJ1-5; tentatively, D is TRBD1 (5 bases). Germline values: CDR1 LNHDA, CDR2 SQIVND (reference sequence). This CDR3 has 17 residues. V dropped 3 bases and J dropped 1 base, with 16 bases sitting between them. The CDR3 is CASSIGQGKGSNQPQHF. CDR3 in DNA: TGTGCCAGTAGTATCGGGCAGGGAAAGGGAAGCAATCAGCCCCAGCATTTT.

The CDR3 protein is CASSQSDMWGEDTQYF. The CDR3 coding sequence is TGTGCCAGCAGTCAATCTGACATGTGGGGCGAAGATACGCAGTATTTT. The J gene is TRBJ2-3, the V gene TRBV27; weak D call: TRBD1 (5 bases). The CDR3 has 16 residues. From germline, CDR1 is MNHEY and CDR2 SMNVEV (reference sequence). Trimming shortened V by 5 bases and J by 5 bases, and 20 bases separated the two germline ends.

This sequence joins TRBV10-3 and TRBJ2-5; 10 bases are a match to TRBD1. V was pared by 5 bases and J by 3 bases, with 3 bases of the junction left unmatched. Germline CDR1 ENHRY, CDR2 SYGVKD. The CDR3 loop spans 14 amino acids. CDR3 DNA: TGTGCCATCAGTTGGACAGGGGGGGAAGAGACCCAGTACTTC. Protein sequence: CAISWTGGEETQYF.

This sequence joins TRBV27 and TRBJ1-2; possibly TRBD1 for D (6 bases). The CDR3 has 15 amino acids. The germline V and J ends were trimmed by 5 bases and 4 bases, with 17 bases remaining between them. Germline CDR1 reads MNHEY; CDR2 reads SMNVEV (reference sequence). The CDR3 coding sequence is TGTGCCAGCAGTCCAGGGGCCTTGGTTAGCTATGGCTACACCTTC. Its protein product is CASSPGALVSYGYTF.

The rearrangement uses TRBV12-2 and TRBJ2-5; the table names TRBD2, a call not compared with the DNA. TRBV12-2 is described as a pseudogene. This CDR3 spans 9 amino acids. The CDR3 protein is CASPETQYF. CDR3 nucleotides: TGTGCAAGTCCGGAGACCCAGTACTTC.

A few counts support this clone. V is TRBV30 and J is TRBJ2-1; perhaps TRBD2 as D (6 bases). V was cut by 7 bases and J by 8 bases, with 18 bases left in between. This CDR3 has 13 amino acids. CDR1 GTSNPN and CDR2 SVGIG come from the germline V gene (reference sequence). CDR3 sequence: CASTLAGLDEQFF. Here the CDR3 DNA reads TGTGCCTCGACCCTGGCGGGACTCGATGAGCAGTTCTTC.

This chain joins TRBV27 and TRBJ1-2, with D uncertain. The CDR3 runs 11 residues. V lost 4 bases to trimming and J lost 14 bases, with 14 bases between them. Germline V gives CDR1 MNHEY, CDR2 SMNVEV (reference sequence). CDR3 region: CASSSPYSRTF. The CDR3 DNA reads as TGTGCCAGCAGTTCCCCGTACAGTAGAACCTTC.

The chain has TRBV10-3 and TRBJ2-7, with 11 bases lining up with TRBD2. This CDR3 spans 15 amino acids. CDR1 is ENHRY, CDR2 SYGVKD, per germline. V lost 4 bases to trimming and J lost 3 bases; unmatched junction nucleotides: 5. The CDR3 sequence is CAISVGGTSGYEQYF. The CDR3 bases are TGTGCCATCAGTGTGGGGGGGACTAGCGGCTACGAGCAGTACTTC.

The chain combines TRBV7-9 with TRBJ2-7; a weak D match, TRBD2 (5 bases). Trimming took off 5 bases at V and 1 base at J, with 15 bases between the two ends. Germline V gives CDR1 SEHNR, CDR2 FQNEAQ (reference sequence). The CDR3 covers 15 residues. CDR3 sequence: CASSENVRRSYEQYF. The CDR3 nucleotides read TGTGCCAGCAGCGAAAATGTCCGGAGGTCCTACGAGCAGTACTTC.

The CDR3 loop is CASSGQDSYEQYF. The CDR3 DNA reads as TGTGCCAGCAGTGGACAGGACTCCTACGAGCAGTACTTC. The chain combines TRBV5-4 with TRBJ2-7; 7 bases are shared with TRBD1. CDR1 is SGHNT, CDR2 YYREEE, per germline (reference sequence). J gave up 0 bases and V 5 bases, and 2 bases lay outside the gene matches. This CDR3 region has 13 residues.

This clone was counted between two and nine times. CDR3 in amino acids: CSALRDTEAFF. CDR3 nucleotide sequence: TGCAGTGCCCTTCGAGATACTGAAGCTTTCTTT. The chain carries TRBV20-1 and TRBJ1-1; D uncertain. The germline V gene encodes CDR1 DFQATT and CDR2 SNEGSKA (reference sequence). Trimming took 6 bases from V and 5 from J, leaving 10 bases between them. The CDR3 spans 11 residues.

This chain joins TRBV19 and TRBJ2-1, with D maybe TRBD2 (6 bases). Trimming removed 5 bases from V and 5 bases from J, with 10 bases in between. This CDR3 spans 13 amino acids. Germline loops: CDR1 LNHDA, CDR2 SQIVND (reference sequence). CDR3 nucleotide sequence: TGTGCCAGTAGTTTGACTAGAAACAATGAGCAGTTCTTC. Translation: CASSLTRNNEQFF. The variable domain in full, with the rest retrieved from reference TRBV19 and TRBJ2-1, is DGGITQSPKYLFRKEGQNVTLSCEQNLNHDAMYWYRQDPGQGLRLIYYSQIVNDFQKGDIAEGYSVSREKKESFPLTVTSAQKNPTAFYLCASSLTRNNEQFFGPGTRLTVL.

The chain joins TRBV18 to TRBJ2-7; 7 bases align to TRBD1. There are 14 residues in the CDR3. From germline, CDR1 is KGHSH and CDR2 LQKENI. Trimming at V came to 2 bases and at J to 1 base, leaving 2 bases not matched to a gene. The CDR3 here is CASSPVGQSYEQYF. The CDR3 region has the DNA TGTGCCAGCTCACCAGTGGGACAGTCCTACGAGCAGTACTTC.

V gene TRBV4-1 combines with J gene TRBJ1-1; 10 bases line up with TRBD1. V lost 0 bases and J lost 5; bases outside the gene matches: 6. This CDR3 has 16 amino acids. CDR1 and CDR2 (germline): MGHRA, YSYEKL. The CDR3 sequence: CASSQEGQGFLTEAFF. CDR3 DNA: TGCGCCAGCAGCCAAGAGGGACAGGGGTTTTTAACTGAAGCTTTCTTT.

This clone has only one observation. CDR3: CASSSGQYEQYF. CDR3 nucleotides: TGTGCCAGCAGTTCGGGACAGTACGAGCAGTACTTC. The chain carries TRBV27 and TRBJ2-7, with 7 bases identical to TRBD1. The V and J ends lost 4 bases and 4 bases, in that order; junction bases with no gene match: 1. CDR1 is MNHEY and CDR2 is SMNVEV in the germline V gene (reference sequence). This CDR3 spans 12 amino acids.

The chain has TRBV28 and TRBJ2-7, with D maybe TRBD2 (7 bases). CDR1 MDHEN and CDR2 SYDVKM come from the germline V gene. This CDR3 is 14 amino acids long. The V gene lost 6 bases and the J gene lost 4 bases, with 16 bases spanning the gap. Written as DNA, the CDR3 is TGTGCCAGCAGCCGGGTAGGGGGGGATTACGAGCAGTACTTC. Protein: CASSRVGGDYEQYF.

The CDR3 DNA is TGTGCCACCGGGTCCTATGGCTACACCTTC. Its translation: CATGSYGYTF. The chain joins TRBV28 to TRBJ1-2; D call uncertain. The CDR3 is made up of 10 amino acids. CDR1 is MDHEN and CDR2 is SYDVKM in the germline V gene. Trimming took off 10 bases at V and 4 bases at J, with 7 bases between the two ends.

This sequence joins TRBV6-1 and TRBJ2-5; D uncertain. The ends were cut back, 0 bases at V and 7 bases at J, with 24 bases in the middle. The CDR3 sequence is 18 residues long. Looked up from germline, CDR1 is MNHNS and CDR2 is SASEGT. The CDR3 nucleotides read TGTGCCAGCAGTGAAGCGGCCCCTCTTAAGACGATTAGAGGGACCCAGTACTTC. It yields the protein CASSEAAPLKTIRGTQYF.

This sequence joins TRBV28 and TRBJ2-7; D is perhaps TRBD2 (5 bases). Germline V gives CDR1 MDHEN, CDR2 SYDVKM. This CDR3 is built from 12 residues. The V end was cut by 6 bases, the J end by 4 bases, with 10 bases between. CDR3 loop: CASRQAAYEQYF. CDR3 sequence (DNA): TGTGCCAGCAGACAAGCGGCTTACGAGCAGTACTTC.

The rearrangement uses TRBV29-1 and TRBJ1-2, with a possible D match to TRBD1 (6 bases). The CDR3 runs 13 residues. Trimming removed 6 bases from V and 3 bases from J, with 14 bases in between. Germline lookup yields CDR1 SQVTM and CDR2 ANQGSEA. DNA of the CDR3: TGCAGCGTGATGACAGGAGGAGACTATGGCTACACCTTC. Translating it yields CSVMTGGDYGYTF.

The chain is built from TRBV19 and TRBJ2-7, with TRBD1 matching 9 bases. The CDR3 is 15 residues long. Germline V gene sequence: CDR1 LNHDA, CDR2 SQIVND (reference sequence). Trimming at V came to 5 bases and at J to 0 bases, leaving 5 bases not matched to a gene. The CDR3 region has the DNA TGTGCCAGTAGTCCCCGACAGGGGGTCTCCTACGAGCAGTACTTC. This codes for CASSPRQGVSYEQYF.

The table lists this clone with a count of one. This chain links TRBV6-5 with TRBJ2-1; 9 positions agree with TRBD1. The V segment lost 6 bases and the J segment 3 bases; nucleotides outside the gene matches: 6. This CDR3 has 15 amino acids. Germline CDR1 MNHEY, CDR2 SVGAGI. This CDR3 reads CASRTGTGSYNEQFF. The CDR3 DNA reads TGTGCCAGCAGAACCGGGACAGGGAGCTACAATGAGCAGTTCTTC.

This chain joins TRBV19 and TRBJ2-1; TRBD2 aligns across 11 bases. This CDR3 spans 16 amino acids. V trimming: 1 base; J trimming: 4 bases; junction bases outside the gene matches: 3. The germline V gene has CDR1 LNHDA and CDR2 SQIVND (reference sequence). This CDR3 is CASSIVPSGRYNEQFF. The CDR3 DNA reads as TGTGCCAGTAGTATAGTACCTAGCGGGAGGTACAATGAGCAGTTCTTC.

The chain links TRBV6-5 to TRBJ2-1; 8 nucleotides agree with TRBD1. The CDR3 runs to 15 residues. V trimming: 6 bases; J trimming: 12 bases; junction bases outside the gene matches: 16. Looked up from germline, CDR1 is MNHEY and CDR2 is SVGAGI. CDR3 DNA: TGTGCCAGCAGCCGAGACAGGGGAAGGAGTTCGGTGCAGTTCTTC. Translating it yields CASSRDRGRSSVQFF.

The chain carries TRBV2 and TRBJ2-1; TRBD2 matches at 7 bases. V lost 2 bases, J lost 6 bases, and 7 bases stayed unmatched. Germline CDR1 reads SNHLY; CDR2 reads FYNNEI. This CDR3 has 15 residues. For the CDR3, the DNA is TGTGCCAGCAGTGAATTGGGGCGCGGGGGCAATGAGCAGTTCTTC. Protein: CASSELGRGGNEQFF.

The rearrangement uses TRBV25-1 and TRBJ2-3; TRBD1 matches 10 bases. Per germline, CDR1 MGHDK and CDR2 SYGVNS. The CDR3 runs to 15 residues. V shed 7 bases, J shed 4 bases, and the junction held 8 bases outside the gene matches. CDR3 nucleotide sequence: TGTGCCAGCACCCGGACAGGGGGGCCTTCAGATACGCAGTATTTT. The encoded protein is CASTRTGGPSDTQYF.

This chain connects TRBV19 to TRBJ1-5; D is perhaps TRBD1 (6 bases). Germline V gene lookup returns CDR1 LNHDA and CDR2 SQIVND (reference sequence). The V end lost 3 bases, the J end lost 0 bases, and 12 bases lay between the germline ends. CDR3 size: 16 residues. In DNA, the CDR3 is TGTGCCAGTAGTATTATGGGGGCCGTTAGCAATCAGCCCCAGCATTTT. It translates to CASSIMGAVSNQPQHF.

This chain connects TRBV6-5 to TRBJ2-2; 9 nucleotides line up with TRBD1. Germline V gives CDR1 MNHEY, CDR2 SVGAGI. CDR3 length equals 15 residues. V dropped 5 bases and J dropped 6; count of bases not matched to a gene: 7. This CDR3 reads CASSRQGVTAGELFF. CDR3 bases: TGTGCCAGCAGTCGACAGGGGGTGACAGCCGGGGAGCTGTTTTTT.

V and J are TRBV5-1 and TRBJ1-2; a possible D gene is TRBD1 (5 bases). Germline lookup yields CDR1 SGHRS and CDR2 YFSETQ. Trimming stripped 4 bases from V and 8 bases from J, with 15 bases between. The CDR3 consists of 13 residues. The chain's CDR3 is CASSLGHGPGYTF. CDR3 bases: TGCGCCAGCAGCCTAGGACACGGGCCCGGCTACACCTTC.

The chain recombines TRBV6-4 with TRBJ1-2, with a tentative D call TRBD1 (5 bases). The V end lost 11 bases, the J end lost 4 bases, and 17 bases lay between the germline ends. Germline lookup yields CDR1 MRHNA and CDR2 SNTAGT. The CDR3 is 13 amino acids. CDR3 sequence reads: CASRPPGIYGYTF. The DNA for the CDR3 is TGTGCCTCCAGGCCCCCAGGGATCTATGGCTACACCTTC.

The rearrangement uses TRBV7-9 and TRBJ1-5, with D maybe TRBD1 (6 bases). The V end was cut by 1 base, the J end by 3 bases, with 10 bases between. This CDR3 has 15 amino acids. Germline-derived CDR1 and CDR2 are SEHNR and FQNEAQ (reference sequence). The CDR3 coding sequence is TGTGCCAGCAGCTTAGGACAGGTTCCCAATCAGCCCCAGCATTTT. This translates into CASSLGQVPNQPQHF.

This clone was detected once. The rearrangement links TRBV10-3 to TRBJ1-1; 7 nucleotides agree with TRBD1. With 7 bases clipped from V and 3 bases from J, the junction kept 8 bases outside the gene matches. Germline loops: CDR1 ENHRY, CDR2 SYGVKD. The CDR3 has 14 residues. The CDR3 sequence is CAITRDSYDTEAFF. DNA of the CDR3: TGTGCCATCACCCGGGACAGTTATGACACTGAAGCTTTCTTT.